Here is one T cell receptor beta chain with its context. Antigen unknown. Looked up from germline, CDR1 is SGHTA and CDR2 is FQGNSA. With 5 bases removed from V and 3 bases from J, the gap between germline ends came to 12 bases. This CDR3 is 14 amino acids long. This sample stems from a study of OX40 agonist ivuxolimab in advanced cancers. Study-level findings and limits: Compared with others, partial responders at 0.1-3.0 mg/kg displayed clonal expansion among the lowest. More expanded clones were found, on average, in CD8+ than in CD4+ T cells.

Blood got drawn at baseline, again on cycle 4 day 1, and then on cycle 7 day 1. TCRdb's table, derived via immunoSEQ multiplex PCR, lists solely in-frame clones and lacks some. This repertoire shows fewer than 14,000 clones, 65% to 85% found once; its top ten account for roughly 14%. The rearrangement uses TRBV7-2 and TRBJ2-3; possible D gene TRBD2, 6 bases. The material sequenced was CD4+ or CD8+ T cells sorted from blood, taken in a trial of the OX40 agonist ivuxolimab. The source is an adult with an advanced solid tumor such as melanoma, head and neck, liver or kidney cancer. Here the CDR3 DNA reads TGTGCCAGCAGCCCACGGGGGAGAACAGATACGCAGTATTTT. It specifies CASSPRGRTDTQYF.